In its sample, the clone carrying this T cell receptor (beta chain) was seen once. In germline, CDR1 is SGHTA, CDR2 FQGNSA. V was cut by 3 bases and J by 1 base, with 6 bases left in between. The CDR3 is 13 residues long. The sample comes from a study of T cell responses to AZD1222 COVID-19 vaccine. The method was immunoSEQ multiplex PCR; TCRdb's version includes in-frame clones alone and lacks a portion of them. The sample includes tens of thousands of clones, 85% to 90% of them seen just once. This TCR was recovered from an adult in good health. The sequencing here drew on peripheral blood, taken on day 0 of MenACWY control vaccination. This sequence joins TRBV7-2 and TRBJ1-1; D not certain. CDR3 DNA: TGTGCCAGCAGCTTTTTATGGAACACTGAAGCTTTCTTT. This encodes CASSFLWNTEAFF.